This record covers a single TCR beta chain. Its antigen is unknown. The CDR3 has 16 residues. The junction had 9 bases not matched to a gene; V was cut back by 0 bases and J by 4 bases. In germline, CDR1 is SGHRS, CDR2 YFSETQ. Primers included in the PCR were 60 Vbeta and 13 Jbeta primers. Profiled with immunoSEQ multiplex PCR; TCRdb holds only in-frame clones, not every one. The sample lists 150,000 to 200,000 clones, 70% to 90% occurring once. The data derive from a study of cytomegalovirus exposure and HLA in healthy donors. Study results and limitations: When the data were analyzed later, several of the most significant clusters appeared to be linked to common viral pathogens.

The chain links TRBV5-1 to TRBJ2-5, with 7 bases aligning to TRBD1. The origin of this receptor is a man between 18 and 29 years old in good health and CMV-seropositive. Specimen: PBMCs. This CDR3 reads CASSLATTGSVETQYF. The CDR3 DNA follows: TGCGCCAGCAGCTTGGCCACGACAGGGTCCGTAGAGACCCAGTACTTC.